One sample yielded the 32 T cell receptor beta chains listed below, sequenced in a study of T cell repertoires in cytomegalovirus infection. TCRdb fed the reads into MiXCR, producing one record per CDR3 protein. The sample has around 550,000 distinct CDR3 sequences; about 26% are singletons. The sequencing input was PBMCs. Every receptor here comes from a human donor in good health (CMV status not recorded). Some clones in this sample may be carry-over from other donors' samples.

Many counts were recorded for this clonotype. The chain combines TRBV12-3 or TRBV12-4 with TRBJ2-2; 10 bases map to TRBD2. V shed 9 bases, J shed 1 base, and the junction held 2 bases outside the gene matches. The CDR3 is 14 residues long. CDR3 in amino acids: CASGLAENTGELFF. CDR3 in DNA: TGTGCCAGTGGACTAGCGGAGAACACCGGGGAGCTGTTTTTT.

This chain links TRBV7-9 with TRBJ1-2; 7 bases match TRBD1. The junction had 4 bases not matched to a gene; V was cut back by 5 bases and J by 4 bases. The CDR3 runs 13 residues. The germline gives CDR1 SEHNR, CDR2 FQNEAQ (reference sequence). CDR3 amino acids: CASSHRDSYGYTF. CDR3 in DNA: TGTGCCAGCAGCCACCGGGACAGCTATGGCTACACCTTC.

The rearrangement links TRBV6-6 to TRBJ2-1; 8 nucleotides agree with TRBD2. CDR1 is MNHNY, CDR2 SVGAGI, per germline (reference sequence). The CDR3 consists of 15 residues. V lost 2 bases, J lost 4 bases, and 4 bases stayed unmatched. The CDR3, as DNA: TGTGCCAGCAGTTACGATAGCGGGGATTACAATGAGCAGTTCTTC. It specifies CASSYDSGDYNEQFF.

The genes are TRBV12-3 or TRBV12-4 and TRBJ1-2; 8 positions match TRBD1. CDR3 length equals 14 residues. Trimming cost V 6 bases and J 2 bases; bases outside gene matches: 5. CDR3 sequence reads: CASRPGGGNYGYTF. In nucleotides, the CDR3 is TGTGCCAGCAGACCAGGGGGCGGAAACTATGGCTACACCTTC.

The chain's CDR3 is CASSPQGQNTEAFF. The DNA for the CDR3 is TGTGCCAGCTCACCACAGGGACAGAACACTGAAGCTTTCTTT. The chain employs TRBV18 and TRBJ1-1; possible D gene TRBD1, 6 bases. Germline CDR1 and CDR2: KGHSH and LQKENI. Trimming took off 1 base at V and 1 base at J, with 7 bases between the two ends. The CDR3 loop spans 14 amino acids.

A few counts support this clonotype. The chain is built from TRBV4-3 and TRBJ1-1; no reliable D call. CDR3 length: 15 residues. V gave up 0 bases and J gave up 0 bases, with 8 bases separating them. Germline-derived CDR1 and CDR2 are LGHNA and YSLEER. CDR3 sequence reads: CASSQDWQVNTEAFF. DNA for the CDR3: TGCGCCAGCAGCCAAGATTGGCAGGTGAACACTGAAGCTTTCTTT.

The chain employs TRBV6-8 and TRBJ2-3, with 9 bases aligning to TRBD2. Trimming cost V 7 bases and J 3 bases; bases outside gene matches: 11. In germline, CDR1 is MNHGY, CDR2 SAAAGT. The CDR3 is 16 residues long. Here the CDR3 reads CASTPWRGGSTDTQYF. The CDR3 nucleotides are TGTGCCAGCACCCCTTGGCGGGGGGGGAGTACAGATACGCAGTATTTT.

Ten or more counts support this clonotype. The chain is built from TRBV11-2 and TRBJ1-2; D uncertain. Germline V gene lookup returns CDR1 SGHAT and CDR2 FQNNGV. The CDR3 loop spans 15 amino acids. V dropped 4 bases and J dropped 4 bases, with 16 bases sitting between them. As DNA, the CDR3 is TGTGCCAGCAGCTCCATTAGGTTCGGTAGCTATGGCTACACCTTC. The encoded protein is CASSSIRFGSYGYTF.

This clonotype occurred many times. This chain links TRBV7-2 with TRBJ2-7; a possible D gene is TRBD2 (6 bases). This CDR3 spans 13 amino acids. The ends were cut back, 5 bases at V and 5 bases at J, with 13 bases in the middle. Germline V lookup: CDR1 SGHTA, CDR2 FQGNSA. The CDR3 protein is CASSPLAQDEQYF. The CDR3 DNA reads as TGTGCCAGCAGCCCGCTAGCGCAGGACGAGCAGTACTTC.

This chain joins TRBV6-5 and TRBJ2-3, with TRBD1 matching 9 bases. Trimming cost V 11 bases and J 6 bases; bases outside gene matches: 12. Germline CDR1 and CDR2: MNHEY and SVGAGI. The CDR3 is made up of 14 amino acids. CDR3 DNA sequence: TGTGCCGTCCGGGACAGGGCGCGCGTGGATACGCAGTATTTT. It is translated as CAVRDRARVDTQYF.

This clonotype was recorded at least ten times. J is TRBJ2-6 and V is TRBV6-1; weak D call: TRBD2 (6 bases). The germline CDR1 and CDR2 sequences are MNHNS and SASEGT. V gave up 5 bases and J gave up 1 base, with 12 bases separating them. The CDR3 covers 16 residues. The CDR3 reads CASSSPGLSGANVLTF. The CDR3 region has the DNA TGTGCCAGCAGTTCCCCCGGACTATCTGGGGCCAACGTCCTGACTTTC.

This clonotype was seen only a few times. J is TRBJ1-5 and V is TRBV19; D may be TRBD1 (6 bases). Germline V gives CDR1 LNHDA, CDR2 SQIVND (reference sequence). This CDR3 comprises 14 residues. The V and J ends lost 8 bases and 7 bases respectively, with 18 bases between them. CDR3 loop: CASFDRKAVQPQHF. The CDR3 DNA reads TGTGCCAGTTTCGACAGGAAGGCGGTCCAGCCCCAGCATTTT.

The chain joins TRBV7-9 to TRBJ2-7, with 7 bases lining up with TRBD1. The CDR3 consists of 15 residues. Trimming took 5 bases from V and 3 from J; bases not matched to a gene: 10. From germline, CDR1 is SEHNR and CDR2 FQNEAQ (reference sequence). The CDR3 DNA sequence: TGTGCCAGCAGCCCATACCGGGACAGCCTCTACGAGCAGTACTTC. This codes for CASSPYRDSLYEQYF.

This chain connects TRBV19 to TRBJ2-3, with 10 bases matching TRBD2. After removal of 5 bases from V and 3 bases from J, the junction contained 5 bases not matched to a gene. This CDR3 has 15 amino acids. Germline-derived CDR1 and CDR2 are LNHDA and SQIVND (reference sequence). CDR3 loop: CASSPGLAETDTQYF. As DNA, the CDR3 is TGTGCCAGTAGTCCCGGACTAGCGGAAACAGATACGCAGTATTTT.

This clonotype was detected ten times or more. Relative to the germline gene, one junction end is altered; a read error may explain this. V gene TRBV7-2 combines with J gene TRBJ2-5, with D perhaps matching TRBD1 (6 bases). The CDR3 has 12 residues. CDR1 and CDR2 from the germline V gene are SGHTA and FQGNSA. The chain's CDR3 is CASSSYQGDTLF. Written as DNA, the CDR3 is TGTGCCAGCAGCTCCTACCAAGGGGACACGCTCTTC. The whole variable domain, remainder taken from reference TRBV7-2 and TRBJ2-5, is GAGVSQSPSNKVTEKGKDVELRCDPISGHTALYWYRQSLGQGLEFLIYFQGNSAPDKSGLPSDRFSAERTGGSVSTLTIQRTQQEDSAVYLCASSSYQGDTLFGPGTRLLVL.

This clonotype appeared a few times. The V and J genes are TRBV12-3 or TRBV12-4 and TRBJ2-3; TRBD2 matches 10 bases. The CDR3 runs 15 residues. V was pared by 6 bases and J by 0 bases, with 3 bases of the junction left unmatched. The CDR3 coding sequence is TGTGCCAGCAGACAGACTAGCGGGAGCACAGATACGCAGTATTTT. It translates to CASRQTSGSTDTQYF.

This clonotype was recorded a few times. This sequence joins TRBV11-2 and TRBJ2-7, with D possibly being TRBD1 (6 bases). V shed 2 bases and J shed 6 bases, with 11 bases lying between them. CDR3 length equals 13 residues. CDR1 is SGHAT and CDR2 is FQNNGV in the germline V gene. The CDR3 spells CASSLNRDIEQYV. CDR3 bases: TGTGCCAGCAGCTTAAACCGGGACATCGAGCAGTACGTC.

V gene TRBV6-5 combines with J gene TRBJ2-7; D is ambiguous. Trimming took off 0 bases at V and 6 bases at J, with 12 bases between the two ends. The CDR3 consists of 14 residues. Germline loops: CDR1 MNHEY, CDR2 SVGAGI. The CDR3 DNA follows: TGTGCCAGCAGTTACTCGTGGGGAAGTTCCGAGCAGTACTTC. It is translated as CASSYSWGSSEQYF.

V gene TRBV12-3 or TRBV12-4 combines with J gene TRBJ2-7, with D perhaps being TRBD1 or TRBD2 (5 bases each). The CDR3 has 14 residues. Trimming took off 6 bases at V and 4 bases at J, with 16 bases between the two ends. The CDR3 reads CASSRTGQTYEQYV. DNA for the CDR3: TGTGCCAGCAGCCGGACGGGGCAAACTTACGAGCAGTACGTC.

This clonotype was observed many times. The rearrangement links TRBV7-2 to TRBJ2-1, with D tentatively TRBD1 (6 bases). V was clipped by 5 bases and J by 15 bases, with 20 bases between them. This CDR3 spans 13 amino acids. Germline V lookup: CDR1 SGHTA, CDR2 FQGNSA. The CDR3 region is CASSHRQEPIPFF. In DNA form, the CDR3 reads TGTGCCAGCAGCCACCGACAGGAGCCGATTCCGTTCTTC.

This clonotype was observed at least ten times. This chain joins TRBV7-2 and TRBJ1-6; 9 positions match TRBD1. This CDR3 has 17 residues. Germline lookup yields CDR1 SGHTA and CDR2 FQGNSA. The V and J ends lost 6 bases and 4 bases, in that order; junction bases with no gene match: 10. CDR3 DNA: TGTGCCAGCAGACTGGGTCAGGGGACAGGGTATAATTCACCCCTCCACTTT. This sequence encodes CASRLGQGTGYNSPLHF. Filled out from reference TRBV7-2 and TRBJ1-6, the complete variable domain reads GAGVSQSPSNKVTEKGKDVELRCDPISGHTALYWYRQSLGQGLEFLIYFQGNSAPDKSGLPSDRFSAERTGGSVSTLTIQRTQQEDSAVYLCASRLGQGTGYNSPLHFGNGTRLTVT.

The chain couples TRBV11-2 to TRBJ2-3; 12 bases map to TRBD1. CDR3 length: 17 residues. V lost 3 bases to trimming and J lost 4 bases; unmatched junction nucleotides: 8. CDR1 SGHAT and CDR2 FQNNGV come from the germline V gene. CDR3 bases: TGTGCCAGCAGCTTTTCCCGGGACAGGGGGCCGGCAGATACGCAGTATTTT. Its protein product is CASSFSRDRGPADTQYF.

The chain has TRBV27 and TRBJ1-2; D is uncertain. V gave up 0 bases and J gave up 2 bases, with 10 bases separating them. The CDR3 runs 15 residues. Germline V gene data show CDR1 as MNHEY and CDR2 as SMNVEV (reference sequence). CDR3 region: CASSLSFLRNYGYTF. DNA of the CDR3: TGTGCCAGCAGTTTATCGTTTCTCAGGAACTATGGCTACACCTTC.

This clonotype was detected a few times. This rearrangement joins TRBV12-3 or TRBV12-4 to TRBJ2-3, with D hard to call. V was clipped by 7 bases and J by 4 bases, with 15 bases between them. The CDR3 loop spans 14 amino acids. In nucleotides, the CDR3 is TGTGCCAGCACCCCTCATGGATCGGCAGATACGCAGTATTTT. This sequence encodes CASTPHGSADTQYF.

The V and J genes are TRBV7-9 and TRBJ1-6; D not certain. V lost 1 base and J 7 bases, leaving 11 bases between the germline ends. CDR3 length equals 15 residues. Germline V gene lookup returns CDR1 SEHNR and CDR2 FQNEAQ (reference sequence). CDR3 nucleotides: TGTGCCAGCAGCTTAGACGGGCAATCCAATTCACCCCTCCACTTT. Its translation is CASSLDGQSNSPLHF.

The CDR3 sequence is CASRSSGSGNTIYF. CDR3 coding DNA: TGTGCCAGCAGGTCCTCTGGCTCTGGAAACACCATATATTTT. V and J are TRBV12-3 or TRBV12-4 and TRBJ1-3; the D is unclear. This CDR3 has 14 amino acids. The ends were cut back, 6 bases at V and 0 bases at J, with 9 bases in the middle.

The J gene is TRBJ2-7, the V gene TRBV25-1; TRBD1 matches 8 bases. CDR3 length: 15 residues. J was trimmed by 1 base and V by 4 bases; bases with no gene match: 6. In germline, CDR1 is MGHDK, CDR2 SYGVNS. The CDR3 DNA follows: TGTGCCAGCAGTGCGGGACAGGTTGGATCCTACGAGCAGTACTTC. Translating gives CASSAGQVGSYEQYF.

This clonotype showed up just a few times. The J gene is TRBJ1-2, the V gene TRBV7-3; a possible D gene is TRBD1 (5 bases). Germline V gives CDR1 SGHTA, CDR2 FQGTGA. Trimming pared 5 bases from V and 8 bases from J, leaving 18 bases between. This CDR3 contains 14 residues. The CDR3 loop is CASSLGGGRDGYTF. The CDR3 bases are TGTGCCAGCAGCCTAGGCGGAGGGCGGGACGGCTACACCTTC.

The CDR3 DNA sequence: TGCAGCGTTGAGCAGGACTATGGCTACACCTTC. Translated: CSVEQDYGYTF. The genes are TRBV29-1 and TRBJ1-2; D remains unclear. There are 11 residues in the CDR3. The ends were cut back, 3 bases at V and 3 bases at J, with 5 bases in the middle. The V gene's germline CDR1 is SQVTM and CDR2 ANQGSEA.

V and J are TRBV6-2 or TRBV6-3 and TRBJ1-2; tentatively, D is TRBD1 (5 bases). CDR3 length equals 11 residues. V dropped 9 bases and J dropped 8 bases, with 13 bases sitting between them. The germline V gene has CDR1 MNHEY and CDR2 SVGEGT. The CDR3 protein is CASNQGRGYTF. DNA of the CDR3: TGTGCCAGTAATCAGGGACGCGGCTACACCTTC.

The V gene is TRBV29-1, the J gene TRBJ2-7, with 8 bases identical to TRBD1. J gave up 7 bases and V 6 bases, and 17 bases lay outside the gene matches. The CDR3 consists of 15 residues. CDR1 and CDR2 (germline): SQVTM, ANQGSEA. The CDR3 reads CSVDESRQGRREQYF. The CDR3 DNA reads TGCAGCGTCGATGAGTCCAGACAGGGGCGGCGGGAGCAGTACTTC.

This rearrangement joins TRBV7-8 to TRBJ2-1; no clear D gene. This CDR3 is built from 11 residues. Trimming pared 4 bases from V and 9 bases from J, leaving 7 bases between. Germline CDR1 reads SGHVS; CDR2 reads FQNEAQ. The CDR3 DNA reads as TGTGCCAGCAGCTGGGCAGGTGAGCAGTTCTTC. Encoded protein: CASSWAGEQFF.